This TCR beta chain was found in a study of cytomegalovirus exposure and HLA in healthy donors (TCRdb year 2017). Regarding the complete study: According to an earlier analysis of 450 to 650 of the donors, about 179 million T cells yielded roughly 110 million unique TCR beta sequences and about 300 Gb of sequence data. An early release that covered several hundred HLA-typed donors contained around 300 gigabases of sequencing data and 65 million to 100 million unique TCR sequences. Among the approximately 430 genotyped donors, 81% belonged to the genetic ancestry cluster associated with self-reported Caucasian donors. The aim of the study was to test whether cataloging public T cell receptors could identify signatures of past pathogen exposure. The study profiled the T cell repertoires of fewer than 850 subjects by immunosequencing and related them to cytomegalovirus serostatus. A separate validation cohort of roughly 130 different subjects was used in addition to the roughly 640-subject first cohort. The study combined high-throughput TCR immunosequencing, statistical association of individual TCRs with disease status, and machine learning to predict cytomegalovirus infection status. In a later analysis, previously published TCR beta repertoires from about 640 donors were re-analyzed and high-resolution HLA genotyping was added so that TCR occurrence patterns could be studied. The later analysis used no new phenotypic data to find candidate immune exposures, relying instead on TCR beta sequences and their occurrence across donors. An earlier analysis of about 600 of the donors used high-throughput TCR beta sequencing to judge whether each TCR beta V gene segment behaved as functional or pseudogenic. Donor age, sex, ethnicity and CMV serostatus were collected together with the repertoire data. A later genetic analysis used genome-wide SNP genotypes for about 65% of the roughly 670 donors, treating that subset as a discovery cohort. Every discovery cohort repertoire had been produced on one sequencing platform. Class I and class II HLA loci were covered by the typing at four-digit resolution. Typing coverage differed by locus: A, B, C, DRB1 and DQB1 were typed in about 620-630 donors, DQA1 in 522, DPA1 in 600 to 610, and DPB1 in about 450. Because of strong linkage in the cohort, four or five DR-DQ haplotypes were treated as single units for association and clustering. Among some 410 genotyped donors of the cohort, an average of approximately 240,000 unique TCR beta nucleotide sequences were sequenced per donor, roughly 18% of them non-productive. General conclusions and limits of the study: Compared with the roughly 720-donor mean, donors in an Asian-associated ancestry cluster had fewer N-insertions in productive TCRs, according to a later genetic analysis. HLA typing was unavailable for some donors at each locus, so association tests used only the typed subset. The study gave a list of 150 to 200 TCR beta chains associated with cytomegalovirus. Correlated functional status among segregating V segments might be attributable to linkage disequilibrium, but an unknown experimental factor could not be ruled out. Because counts were too low, roughly 17 rarely observed V segments, including chromosome 9 orphons, were left out of the earlier analysis of some 640 of the donors. Some IMGT-functional V segments, including TRBV6-2 and TRBV6-3, could not be told apart with the 87-base-pair reads, so those segments were excluded. A later analysis found that TCR association rates varied across HLA loci, with DRB1 alleles showing the most associated TCRs and HLA-C alleles the fewest. Most CMV-associated TCR beta chains appeared to be HLA-restricted in a later analysis, and the HLA associations seemed to be driven largely by CMV exposure. In both the original and validation cohorts, the classifier was reported to diagnose cytomegalovirus status with high specificity and sensitivity. When HLA alleles, especially DR and DQ, strongly co-occurred, TCR associations were difficult to assign to individual alleles. The authors suggested that the approach could potentially be generalized to other disease states and immunological phenotypes. An association between a missense DCLRE1C variant and V-gene and J-gene trimming of TCR beta chains was found in a later genetic analysis and replicated in an independent cohort. A further reported finding was that TCR beta sequences accurately predicted the HLA-A and HLA-B alleles for most subjects in the first cohort. While some public TCRs were present in many individuals, most TCR sequences turned up only very rarely across donors. This cohort had only TCR beta chains sequenced, and the lack of alpha or paired-chain data limited which features could be detected. Broadly in line with IMGT annotations, most TCR beta V segments showed up in productive rearrangements about 90% or about 30% of the time in an earlier analysis of around 600 of the donors. The presence/absence analyses assumed that sequencing depth was roughly uniform across donors, and that assumption may not be true. The only immune exposure information available for the cohort was CMV serostatus. A few of the identified cytomegalovirus-associated TCR beta chains were confirmed in vitro to be specific for cytomegalovirus antigens. At a false discovery rate of 0.05, a later analysis linked some 18,000 TCR beta sequences to specific HLA alleles. Several of the top co-occurrence clusters appeared to be linked to parvovirus B19, influenza, CMV and Epstein-Barr virus, according to a later analysis. In a later analysis, HLA-associated TCR beta chains showed more clonal expansion and lower generation probabilities than non-associated chains that were equally common. A cluster of highly shared sequence variants was judged likely to represent a technical artifact of the sequencing pipeline.

The library came from the immunoSEQ multiplex PCR assay. A mixture of 60 forward primers for TCR Vbeta segments and 13 reverse primers for TCR Jbeta segments was used in the multiplex PCR. A multiplex PCR assay on genomic DNA amplified the CDR3 region of rearranged TCR beta genes. The amplified TCR beta libraries were sequenced on the Illumina HiSeq System as 87-base-pair reads. Concerning the study's data processing: In a later analysis, some 80 million unique TCR beta chains were counted across the 500 to 700 repertoires, and about 10 million of these chains were shared by at least two donors. Raw reads were error-corrected and collapsed into unique sequences by a nearest-neighbor algorithm in which closely related sequences were merged to remove PCR and sequencing errors. V, D and J gene segments were assigned by aligning CDR3 sequences to IMGT reference sequences. For a sequence to be retained, a match of at least six nucleotides to both a V gene segment and a J gene segment was required. A rearrangement counted as productive if the CDR3 had no stop codons and remained in frame with V and J, and every other rearrangement counted as non-productive. Following IMGT convention, CDR3 was defined as the stretch from the second conserved V-encoded cysteine up to the conserved J-encoded phenylalanine. In an earlier analysis of around 570 of the donors, sequences lacking an unambiguous match to a single V gene segment were excluded. In an earlier analysis of approximately 550 of the donors, V segments were called functional above 56.7% productive rearrangements and were called segregating when the between-donor standard deviation exceeded 5%. A statistical classification framework was built to diagnose cytomegalovirus status from the catalog of TCR beta chain sequences. In a later analysis, V and J genes were assigned by comparing TCR nucleotide sequences against IMGT/GENE-DB human TR gene sequences. In a later analysis, CDR3 sequences and most-parsimonious VDJ recombination scenarios were assigned using the TCRdist pipeline. A later analysis defined each TCR beta chain by its CDR3 amino acid sequence plus V-gene family, and excluded reads lacking a unique V-gene family. A later analysis removed over 500 highly shared, low-generation-probability nucleotide sequences to deal with suspected cross-contamination and a sequencing artifact. A later analysis calculated a clonal expansion index for each public chain from normalized within-repertoire ranks of inferred template counts. A later analysis computed generation probabilities with a VDJ recombination model fitted to out-of-frame rearrangements, and checked the results against IGoR. In a later analysis, hypergeometric tests were used to score TCR-TCR, TCR-HLA and TCR-CMV co-occurrence, with a repertoire-size bias correction applied to TCR pairs. False discovery rates were estimated in a later analysis by permuting HLA or CMV assignments 20 times. A later analysis grouped co-occurring TCRs with DBSCAN, adding TCRdist sequence similarity when clustering within HLA-allele-positive subsets. Repertoires with fewer than 30,000 or more than 120,000 public chains were left out of co-occurrence clustering, as were several repertoires with anomalous nucleotide sharing. The table was pulled from immuneACCESS by TCRdb, which kept in-frame rearrangements only. Such tables lose some clones; where checked, under half of the loss comes from unresolved V genes, and the rest has no known cause. That table furnishes V, J and clone size, whereas the DNA furnished D and trimming. The sample table holds 110,000 to 150,000 clones, of which 84% were seen once. 2.5% of the sample lies in the top ten.

The cohort consisted of some 730 healthy bone marrow donors. Cohort members were all nominally healthy when sampled, although unrecorded immune exposures were likely present. The donor tested CMV seronegative and was one of the 352 seronegative cohort members. Each donor provided a peripheral blood sample, and peripheral blood mononuclear cells were used for TCR beta sequencing. Genomic DNA extraction from the blood cell samples was performed with the Qiagen DNeasy Blood Extraction Kit. To note about this clone: Its antigen is still unknown. It has no much larger one-base neighbor in the sample; base qualities were not kept.

V and J are truncated by 0 bases and 0 bases respectively, leaving an intervening sequence of 9 bases. Including cysteine and phenylalanine, the CDR3 has 15 amino acids. Only CDR3 DNA remains: 45 bases, in frame from the first base. In the germline V gene (reference sequence), CDR1 corresponds to SGHKS and CDR2 to YYEKEE. The sequenced sample was PBMCs. The sequence joins TRBV5-5 to TRBJ1-1; D gene: possibly TRBD1, on 5 matching bases. The sequence derives from a boy aged 2 to 10 in good health and CMV-seronegative. The CDR3 loop reads CASSLDRPMNTEAFF. The nucleotide sequence is given as TGTGCCAGCAGCTTGGACAGGCCCATGAACACTGAAGCTTTCTTT.